This entry lists 3 T cell receptor beta chains sequenced from one sample in a study of early T cells in non-severe SARS-CoV-2 infection. TCRdb reprocessed the 5' RACE reads with MiXCR, giving one entry per CDR3 protein. The sample contains fewer than 85,000 distinct CDR3 sequences, 15% of which appear only once. Source material: whole blood. The source is an adult who was a healthcare worker with PCR-confirmed SARS-CoV-2 infection or an uninfected control (not recorded which).

This chain joins TRBV24-1 and TRBJ1-1, with D possibly TRBD1 on 6 matching bases. Trimming took off 2 bases at V and 7 bases at J, with 16 bases between the two ends. CDR1 is KGHDR, CDR2 SFDVKD, per germline. The CDR3 is 15 amino acids. The CDR3 DNA sequence: TGTGCCACCAGTGATTCGCGGCTTGGACAGCGTGAAGCTTTCTTT. This gives the protein CATSDSRLGQREAFF.

V gene TRBV29-1 combines with J gene TRBJ1-2; no clear D gene. CDR1 and CDR2 (germline): SQVTM, ANQGSEA. This CDR3 contains 12 residues. Trimming pared 4 bases from V and 4 bases from J, leaving 10 bases between. This chain's CDR3 is CSVGDGLYGYTF. CDR3 sequence (DNA): TGCAGCGTTGGGGATGGACTCTATGGCTACACCTTC.

This clonotype was observed a handful of times. This rearrangement joins TRBV6-6 to TRBJ1-2; D possibly corresponds to TRBD1 (6 bases). Germline V CDR1 and CDR2: MNHNY, SVGAGI (reference sequence). The germline V and J ends were trimmed by 0 bases and 2 bases, with 10 bases remaining between them. This CDR3 has 15 amino acids. The CDR3 is CASSYSEGVNYGYTF. CDR3 nucleotide sequence: TGTGCCAGCAGTTACTCCGAGGGGGTGAACTATGGCTACACCTTC.